The TCR beta chain described here comes from a study of early T cells in non-severe SARS-CoV-2 infection. Study context: The authors sequenced bulk RNA from unsorted whole blood, leaving chains unpaired. Study conclusions and caveats: Missing private and CD4 specificities, VDJdb matching favored anti-spike CD8 responses.

Individual cDNA molecules received unique molecular identifiers during library preparation. Each CDR3 protein gets one entry after TCRdb re-called the 5' RACE reads with MiXCR. The sample records 65,000 to 85,000 distinct CDR3 sequences, 13% being singletons. The CDR3 totals 13 residues. CDR1 is SGHRS and CDR2 is YFSETQ in the germline V gene. V trimming: 4 bases; J trimming: 6 bases; junction bases outside the gene matches: 3. This clonotype was observed many times. Its specificity is unknown. Source material: whole blood. V is TRBV5-1 and J is TRBJ2-1, with 8 bases aligning to TRBD1. The TCR originated in an adult who was a healthcare worker with PCR-confirmed SARS-CoV-2 infection or an uninfected control (not recorded which). This CDR3 reads CASSAGGLNEQFF. The CDR3 nucleotides read TGCGCCAGCAGCGCAGGGGGCCTCAATGAGCAGTTCTTC.